This T cell receptor beta chain was profiled in a study of blood T cells in healthy people across ages (dated by TCRdb to about 2015). Some background on the complete study: In model experiments, template switching captured roughly one uniquely barcoded TCR beta cDNA molecule for every two T cells. The study measured age-related changes in TCR beta repertoire diversity using deep sequencing normalized with unique cDNA molecular identifiers. The donors were divided into four age groups: young (average roughly 15 years), middle-aged (about 40), aged (approximately 62) and long-lived (82). To avoid experimental bias, donors of different ages were distributed randomly across sequencing lanes. For two donors (one aged 18 to 30 and one aged 80 or older), the study analyzed two additional independent replicas of 1 million unique cDNA reads from the same blood draw. Summary of the overall study and its limitations: Observed TCR beta diversity per million T cells fell roughly linearly with age, and a significant reduction was already apparent by age approximately 41. The CMV infection status of donors was not known, potentially confounding age-related changes in expanded clonotypes. Compared with the aged group, more naive CD4+ T cells, fewer expanded clones and increased TCR diversity were shown by the long-lived group, suggesting age selection. Estimates of total diversity from one million sequenced T cells were regarded as lower bounds and underestimates. Because profiling used bulk unsorted PBMCs, naive and antigen-experienced compartments could not be compared conclusively. The percentage of naive T cells measured by flow cytometry correlated strongly with observed TCR beta diversity.

Donors were under 40 systemically healthy Caucasian individuals from Russia aged roughly 6 to 100 years. Each donor gave ten milliliters of peripheral blood, drawn into EDTA-treated Vacutainer tubes. Ficoll-Paque density-gradient centrifugation was used to isolate PBMCs, with at least 7 million obtained per sample. Total RNA was extracted from PBMCs with Trizol reagent, with at least 6 micrograms obtained per sample. For every donor, flow cytometry on a PBMC aliquot measured the percentage of naive CD45RAhigh/CD27high T cells. The library was built by means of 5' RACE. The reads were generated on an Illumina HiSeq 2500. A second PCR of roughly 6 to 12 cycles was performed with a sample-barcoded 5' primer and a J-beta primer mix. Each TCR beta cDNA molecule received a unique molecular identifier from a template-switch 5' adaptor carrying 12 random nucleotides. Each sample yielded at least 2.5 million CDR3-containing paired-end reads. First-strand cDNA synthesis was performed from all RNA using the Mint cDNA synthesis kit, with priming by a TRBC-specific oligonucleotide. Following uracil-DNA glycosylase treatment, all cDNA underwent a first 18-cycle PCR with the universal primers M1SS and BC2_uni_R. In the original analysis: Normalization of each sample was performed by random selection of 1 million high-quality reads, each carrying a distinct molecular identifier. Reads sharing molecular identifiers were discarded rather than binned into consensus sequences. CDR3 identification, clonotype clustering and error correction used MiTCR with a Q25 quality threshold and the strictest error-elimination algorithm. A nonparametric unseen species model using Euler transformation provided a lower-bound estimate of total TCR beta diversity. TCRdb reanalyzed the raw reads on its own, using fastp at Q25 for trimming and MiXCR for clone calling, and kept in-frame beta chains. Merged by CDR3 protein, the rows form single entries marked with the most common genes and DNA. TCRdb, not the original authors, processed these V and J calls. In this sample the table shows around 500,000 distinct CDR3 sequences, around 50% of which occur a single time. The biggest ten clones account for roughly 24% of the sample.

This clonotype appeared many times. Its antigen is unknown. No base quality values were provided; no much bigger clone lies one nucleotide off. V is pared back by 3 bases and J by 6 bases, with 19 bases lying between the germline termini. Inclusive of the bounding cysteine and phenylalanine, the CDR3 is 16 residues long. The CDR3 DNA has 48 bases and is translated from base 1. The germline V gene sets CDR1 to MNHEY and CDR2 to SVGAGI. The chain uses TRBV6-5 and TRBJ2-3, and perhaps TRBD1 as D gene, on 6 matching bases. The source of this sequence is a man older than 75 in good health. Sample: blood. The nucleotide sequence is given as TGTGCCAGCAGTTATGCAGGGGTCGCACCTATGGATACGCAGTATTTT. The resulting protein is CASSYAGVAPMDTQYF.